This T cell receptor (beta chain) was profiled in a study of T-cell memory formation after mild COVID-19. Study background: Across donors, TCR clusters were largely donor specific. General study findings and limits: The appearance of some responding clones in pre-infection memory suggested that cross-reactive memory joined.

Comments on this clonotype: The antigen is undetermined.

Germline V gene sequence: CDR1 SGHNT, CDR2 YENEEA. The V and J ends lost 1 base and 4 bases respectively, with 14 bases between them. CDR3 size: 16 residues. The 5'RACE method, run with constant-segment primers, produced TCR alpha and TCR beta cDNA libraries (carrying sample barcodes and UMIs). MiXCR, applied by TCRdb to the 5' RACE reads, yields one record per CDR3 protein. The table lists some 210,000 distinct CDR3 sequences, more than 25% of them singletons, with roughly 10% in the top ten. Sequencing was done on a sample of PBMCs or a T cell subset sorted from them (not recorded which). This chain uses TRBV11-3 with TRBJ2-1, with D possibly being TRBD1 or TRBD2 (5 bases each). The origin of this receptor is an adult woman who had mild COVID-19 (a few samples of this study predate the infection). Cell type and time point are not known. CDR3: CASSLADTGIYNEQFF. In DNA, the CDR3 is TGTGCCAGCAGCTTAGCGGACACCGGGATTTACAATGAGCAGTTCTTC.